These T cell receptor beta chains were read from a single sample in a study of blood T cell repertoires in COVID-19. Produced via immunoSEQ multiplex PCR; TCRdb's table is partial and in-frame only. The sample lists over 200,000 clones, approximately 87% seen once, with roughly 3.2% in the top ten. Specimen: PBMCs or T cells enriched from blood (not recorded which). These receptors all come from a woman aged 45-65 years in a cohort exposed to, infected with or recovered from COVID-19 (not recorded which). Both conserved end residues are part of each CDR3.

>TRBJ2-1|13|TRBV27
CASSLSSGGPPFF
>TRBJ2-3|20|TRBV2
CASRRTGGLAGWTSTDTQYF
>TRBJ1-4|16|TRBV14
CASSPGQFATNEKLFF
>TRBJ2-1|14|TRBV25-1
CASSGTSGYNEQFF
>TRBJ1-2|18|TRBV14
CASSHRDRGPISNYGYTF
>TRBJ2-3|13|TRBV7-3
CASSLVPVDTQYF
>TRBJ1-1|12|TRBV5-4
CASSLGAGGAFF
>TRBJ1-1|12|TRBV29-1
CSVKQGLAEAFF
>TRBJ2-5|17|TRBV9
CASSVGIRSGGQETQYF
>TRBJ1-4|17|TRBV27
CASSLSPSGPINEKLFF
>TRBJ1-1|13|TRBV12-3/TRBV12-4
CASRDRRLTEAFF
>TRBJ1-2|13|TRBV19
CASSPGQGYGYTF
>TRBJ2-3|20|TRBV3-1/TRBV3-2
CASSQPGLAGRHPSTDTQYF
>TRBJ1-2|15|TRBV6-5
CASSIRTGGEYGYTF